The 17 T cell receptor beta chains presented below share a single source sample, sequenced in a study of monozygotic twins with inflammatory bowel disease (dated by TCRdb to about 2019). Libraries were constructed by 5' RACE. The run used an Illumina HiSeq 2500. Each CDR3 protein sequence appears as one entry after TCRdb reprocessed the reads, and no DNA is included. The sample's own table lists fewer than 450,000 distinct CDR3 sequences. Just over 2.5% of the sample goes to the ten largest clones. The sequencing sample was made of blood. All receptors come from a human donor with ulcerative colitis or Crohn's disease, or a healthy co-twin of an affected twin (not recorded which).

CDR3 region: CASSPVSGLPDTQYF. The rearrangement uses TRBV14 and TRBJ2-3. Per the germline V gene, CDR1 is SGHDN and CDR2 is FVKESK. CDR3 length equals 15 residues.

This chain's CDR3 is CASSRSGGAGTEQFF. The chain combines TRBV6-2 or TRBV6-3 with TRBJ2-1; TCRdb designates TRBD2, a call that cannot be tested without DNA. The length of the CDR3 is 15 residues. The germline V gene has CDR1 MNHEY and CDR2 SVGEGT.

The rearrangement joins TRBV6-1 to TRBJ1-3; the TRBD1 assignment by TCRdb is unverifiable without DNA. The CDR3 is 14 residues long. Germline values: CDR1 MNHNS, CDR2 SASEGT. The CDR3 is CASTTGFSGNTIYF.

The rearrangement uses TRBV6-5 and TRBJ1-1. The germline V gene has CDR1 MNHEY and CDR2 SVGAGI. The CDR3 totals 16 residues. CDR3 sequence: CASSYSIWIPEAKAFF.

The gene calls are TRBV12-3 or TRBV12-4 and TRBJ2-7; checking the TCRdb D call of TRBD2 is not possible without DNA. This CDR3 comprises 13 residues. The CDR3 loop reads CASSFEARGEQYF.

V usage is TRBV11-2 and J usage is TRBJ1-1; TCRdb's D gene call, TRBD1, goes unchecked for lack of DNA. The germline CDR1 and CDR2 sequences are SGHAT and FQNNGV. This CDR3 is 17 amino acids long. The CDR3 protein is CASSPWTGGRTYTEAFF.

The rearrangement joins TRBV28 to TRBJ2-7; TCRdb outputs TRBD1, but without DNA this stays unchecked. The CDR3 is 15 residues long. Germline V gene sequence: CDR1 MDHEN, CDR2 SYDVKM. The CDR3 sequence: CASSLPDRVFYEQYF.

CDR3 region: CASSPTGSTEAFF. The chain employs TRBV18 and TRBJ1-1; TCRdb returns TRBD1, unconfirmable since there is no DNA. The length of the CDR3 is 13 residues. Germline loops: CDR1 KGHSH, CDR2 LQKENI.

This chain uses TRBV5-1 with TRBJ2-7; TCRdb designates TRBD1, a call that cannot be tested without DNA. Germline V gives CDR1 SGHRS, CDR2 YFSETQ. The length of the CDR3 is 15 residues. The CDR3 here is CASSLGPGNAREQYF. Based on the CDR3 plus reference TRBV5-1 and TRBJ2-7, the full variable domain is KAGVTQTPRYLIKTRGQQVTLSCSPISGHRSVSWYQQTPGQGLQFLFEYFSETQRNKGNFPGRFSGRQFSNSRSEMNVSTLELGDSALYLCASSLGPGNAREQYFGPGTRLTVT.

The chain recombines TRBV15 with TRBJ2-3; TCRdb proposes TRBD1, but this gene call is untestable without DNA. Germline CDR1 LNHNV, CDR2 YYDKDF (reference sequence). This CDR3 has 14 residues. CDR3 in amino acids: CATPGGGTGHTQYF. Filled out from reference TRBV15 and TRBJ2-3, the complete variable domain reads DAMVIQNPRYQVTQFGKPVTLSCSQTLNHNVMYWYQQKSSQAPKLLFHYYDKDFNNEADTPDNFQSRRPNTSFCFLDIRSPGLGDTAMYLCATPGGGTGHTQYFGPGTRLTVL.

The gene calls are TRBV29-1 and TRBJ2-6. The CDR3 totals 15 residues. Germline V gene sequence: CDR1 SQVTM, CDR2 ANQGSEA. The CDR3 protein is CSVAQDSSGANVLTF. Full variable domain (remainder filled in from reference TRBV29-1 and TRBJ2-6): SAVISQKPSRDICQRGTSLTIQCQVDSQVTMMFWYRQQPGQSLTLIATANQGSEATYESGFVIDKFPISRPNLTFSTLTVSNMSPEDSSIYLCSVAQDSSGANVLTFGAGSRLTVL.

The J gene is TRBJ2-7, the V gene TRBV4-2; without DNA, the TCRdb call of TRBD2 cannot be checked. The CDR3 sequence is 19 residues long. The germline CDR1 and CDR2 sequences are LGHNA and YNFKEQ. The CDR3 is CASSQDPGLAGGEFYEQYF.

The chain is built from TRBV5-1 and TRBJ2-1; the TRBD2 assignment by TCRdb is unverifiable without DNA. This CDR3 region has 17 residues. CDR1 and CDR2 (germline): SGHRS, YFSETQ. CDR3 in amino acids: CASSYYGTSTSYNEQFF.

This sequence joins TRBV5-1 and TRBJ1-3. Germline V gene data show CDR1 as SGHRS and CDR2 as YFSETQ. CDR3 length: 13 residues. CDR3 loop: CASRLNSGNTIYF.

This rearrangement joins TRBV5-1 to TRBJ2-7; TCRdb reports TRBD1, a call that lacks DNA to check it against. Germline V gene data show CDR1 as SGHRS and CDR2 as YFSETQ. CDR3 length equals 14 residues. The CDR3 protein is CASSVRDRGFEQYF.

The genes are TRBV4-3 and TRBJ2-3; TCRdb selects TRBD2, and the lack of DNA leaves this call unchecked. CDR1 LGHNA and CDR2 YSLEER come from the germline V gene. There are 17 residues in the CDR3. The CDR3 protein is CASSLSVAGISTDTQYF.

The chain couples TRBV5-1 to TRBJ2-7; TCRdb proposes TRBD1, but this gene call is untestable without DNA. Germline-derived CDR1 and CDR2 are SGHRS and YFSETQ. The length of the CDR3 is 14 residues. CDR3 sequence reads: CASSLEQGAGEQYF.